Given below is one TCR beta chain in context. The target antigen is unknown. Method: immunoSEQ multiplex PCR; TCRdb's copy keeps in-frame clones and lacks some. The sample lists nearly 110,000 clones; under 90% were seen once. The CDR3 length is 13 residues. With 5 bases removed from V and 10 bases from J, the gap between germline ends came to 17 bases. Looked up from germline, CDR1 is LNHDA and CDR2 is SQIVND (reference sequence). This sample is drawn from a study of T cell responses to AZD1222 COVID-19 vaccine. As for the study in general: The analysis combined second doses at about 4 or about 12 weeks.

General study findings and limits: The study found vaccine-associated CD4 TCRs spanning spike, dominant at 160-218 and 743-854. Possibly, clonal diversity was underestimated; donors were largely white British and included more females.

The chain employs TRBV19 and TRBJ1-1, with D possibly being TRBD1 (5 bases). This TCR was sampled from an adult in good health. The material was peripheral blood, obtained on day 0 of AZD1222 vaccination. This CDR3 is CASSPQWDLGAFF. The CDR3 DNA follows: TGTGCCAGTAGTCCTCAATGGGACCTGGGAGCTTTCTTT.